One and the same sample provided the 29 T cell receptor beta chains below, sequenced in a study of T-cell reconstitution after alpha-beta-depleted transplantation in children. Preparing the TCRbeta library involved the use of unique molecular identifiers. TCRdb itself ran the PCR reads through MiXCR, one entry per CDR3 protein. The sample holds 450,000 to 600,000 distinct CDR3 sequences, about 10% seen once. The sequenced sample was PBMCs, obtained before TCRalphabeta/CD19-depleted stem cell transplant. These receptors were collected from a child under 10 years old with inherited bone marrow failure, due to receive a stem cell transplant.

In its sample, this clonotype was seen a few times. V is TRBV27 and J is TRBJ2-1, with D possibly being TRBD1 (6 bases). Trimming left V 0 bases short and J 3 bases short, with 15 bases between. CDR3 size: 17 residues. From germline, CDR1 is MNHEY and CDR2 SMNVEV (reference sequence). The DNA for the CDR3 is TGTGCCAGCAGTTTATCGGTGGGGGCTTCTGGCTACAATGAGCAGTTCTTC. Its protein product is CASSLSVGASGYNEQFF.

The chain couples TRBV20-1 to TRBJ2-7, with 10 nucleotides matching TRBD1. Losses at the gene ends were 3 bases for V and 0 bases for J; bases not matched to a gene: 5. The CDR3 contains 15 residues. CDR1 and CDR2 from the germline V gene are DFQATT and SNEGSKA (reference sequence). CDR3 sequence reads: CSARTGGSSSYEQYF. The CDR3, as DNA: TGCAGTGCTAGGACAGGGGGCTCGAGCTCCTACGAGCAGTACTTC.

This clonotype was counted at least ten times. CDR3 in amino acids: CSVRIALLDEQYF. Here the CDR3 DNA reads TGCAGCGTCAGGATCGCGCTACTCGACGAGCAGTACTTC. The chain recombines TRBV29-1 with TRBJ2-7, with no clear D. Trimming left V 6 bases short and J 5 bases short, with 17 bases between. Germline V gene data show CDR1 as SQVTM and CDR2 as ANQGSEA. This CDR3 is built from 13 residues.

This clonotype was counted many times. The V call is TRBV19, the J call TRBJ2-6, with D unclear. This CDR3 has 15 amino acids. Per the germline V gene, CDR1 is LNHDA and CDR2 is SQIVND (reference sequence). V lost 3 bases, J lost 4 bases, and 10 bases lay in between. The CDR3 loop is CASSIGYSGANVLTF. The CDR3 DNA is TGTGCCAGTAGTATCGGATATTCCGGGGCCAACGTCCTGACTTTC.

This clonotype was seen more than once but under ten times. This CDR3 is CAWKRTSGRGGEQFF. CDR3 nucleotide sequence: TGTGCCTGGAAACGGACTAGCGGGAGAGGGGGTGAGCAGTTCTTC. This chain uses TRBV30 with TRBJ2-1, with 13 nucleotides matching TRBD2. The CDR3 is 15 amino acids. Trimming removed 4 bases from V and 9 bases from J; junction bases left unmatched: 9. Germline V gene data show CDR1 as GTSNPN and CDR2 as SVGIG (reference sequence).

This clonotype was observed many times. CDR3 sequence: CASSISGSYEQYF. As DNA, the CDR3 is TGTGCCAGCAGTATTAGCGGGAGTTACGAGCAGTACTTC. The chain recombines TRBV28 with TRBJ2-7; 9 nucleotides agree with TRBD2. Trimming removed 5 bases from V and 4 bases from J; junction bases left unmatched: 3. The CDR3 is 13 amino acids. The germline gives CDR1 MDHEN, CDR2 SYDVKM.

This clonotype was seen at least ten times. This CDR3 reads CASSFLGRAGYEQYF. The CDR3 bases are TGTGCCAGCAGCTTCTTGGGCAGGGCCGGTTACGAGCAGTACTTC. The chain couples TRBV11-2 to TRBJ2-7; weak D call: TRBD1 (5 bases). Germline V gene sequence: CDR1 SGHAT, CDR2 FQNNGV. Trimming removed 3 bases from V and 4 bases from J, with 16 bases in between. This CDR3 has 15 amino acids.

Ten or more counts support this clonotype. The gene calls are TRBV20-1 and TRBJ2-1; 13 bases map to TRBD2. CDR3 length equals 14 residues. Germline assignment: CDR1 DFQATT and CDR2 SNEGSKA (reference sequence). V gave up 5 bases and J gave up 9 bases; unmatched junction bases: 7. The CDR3 reads CSALLAGGGSEQFF. CDR3 sequence (DNA): TGCAGTGCTCTACTAGCGGGAGGGGGTAGTGAGCAGTTCTTC.

There are many counts of this clonotype. The chain links TRBV4-1 to TRBJ1-2; a weak D match, TRBD1 (6 bases). Germline CDR1 reads MGHRA; CDR2 reads YSYEKL. V lost 4 bases, J lost 0 bases, and 9 bases lay in between. CDR3 length: 14 amino acids. The CDR3 spells CASSLGTSNYGYTF. The CDR3 DNA reads as TGCGCCAGCAGCCTCGGGACATCTAACTATGGCTACACCTTC.

The genes are TRBV18 and TRBJ1-2; TRBD1 is a possible D gene (5 bases). This CDR3 spans 12 amino acids. Germline CDR1 reads KGHSH; CDR2 reads LQKENI. The V gene lost 5 bases and the J gene lost 8 bases, with 12 bases spanning the gap. CDR3 region: CASSSRVGGYTF. In DNA, the CDR3 is TGTGCCAGCTCATCCAGGGTTGGGGGCTACACCTTC. Using reference TRBV18 and TRBJ1-2 for the parts outside the CDR3, the full variable domain is NAGVMQNPRHLVRRRGQEARLRCSPMKGHSHVYWYRQLPEEGLKFMVYLQKENIIDESGMPKERFSAEFPKEGPSILRIQQVVRGDSAAYFCASSSRVGGYTFGSGTRLTVV.

As concerns this clonotype: This may arise from a read error, as a much more abundant clone is one base away. The CDR3 DNA reads TGTGCCAGCGGCGGACAGGGGCGACTTGGCTTCACCTTC. It translates to CASGGQGRLGFTF. The rearrangement joins TRBV6-1 to TRBJ1-2; 9 nucleotides match TRBD1. The CDR3 sequence is 13 residues long. Germline V CDR1 and CDR2: MNHNS, SASEGT.

At least ten counts were recorded for this clonotype. The chain has TRBV12-3 or TRBV12-4 and TRBJ1-2; D is ambiguous. The CDR3 is made up of 13 amino acids. Trimming pared 3 bases from V and 9 bases from J, leaving 14 bases between. Here the CDR3 reads CASSLRKAGRYTF. Written as DNA, the CDR3 is TGTGCCAGCAGTTTGAGAAAGGCAGGCCGCTACACCTTC.

Comments on this clonotype: This may come from a read error, since a much larger clone is one base off. This chain connects TRBV12-3 or TRBV12-4 to TRBJ1-1; D gene uncertain. The CDR3 sequence is 13 residues long. Trimming removed 3 bases at V and 3 bases at J, with 8 bases between. The CDR3 sequence is CASSFDTYTEAFF. CDR3 coding DNA: TGTGCCAGCAGTTTTGACACCTACACTGAAGCTTTCTTT.

The sample holds many counts of this clonotype. This rearrangement joins TRBV27 to TRBJ2-6, with no clear D. V lost 5 bases to trimming and J lost 2 bases, with 10 bases between them. Germline CDR1 MNHEY, CDR2 SMNVEV (reference sequence). The CDR3 is made up of 15 amino acids. The CDR3 DNA is TGTGCCAGCAGTCTGGGCCGGCCTGGGGCCAACGTCCTGACTTTC. This gives the protein CASSLGRPGANVLTF. The full variable domain, its missing parts supplied by reference TRBV27 and TRBJ2-6, is EAQVTQNPRYLITVTGKKLTVTCSQNMNHEYMSWYRQDPGLGLRQIYYSMNVEVTDKGDVPEGYKVSRKEKRNFPLILESPSPNQTSLYFCASSLGRPGANVLTFGAGSRLTVL.

The table lists this clonotype with many counts. This sequence joins TRBV10-3 and TRBJ2-1; tentatively, D is TRBD1 (7 bases). The ends were cut back, 4 bases at V and 3 bases at J, with 13 bases in the middle. Germline loops: CDR1 ENHRY, CDR2 SYGVKD. This CDR3 region has 15 residues. The CDR3: CAISGDREDYNEQFF. The CDR3 coding sequence is TGTGCCATCAGTGGTGACAGGGAGGACTACAATGAGCAGTTCTTC.

This clonotype came up many times. This chain links TRBV20-1 with TRBJ2-3, with D unclear. V was pared by 3 bases and J by 0 bases, with 7 bases between. The V gene's germline CDR1 is DFQATT and CDR2 SNEGSKA (reference sequence). The CDR3 covers 13 residues. CDR3 sequence: CSASSRSTDTQYF. Here the CDR3 DNA reads TGCAGTGCTAGTTCTCGAAGCACAGATACGCAGTATTTT.

This clonotype was found many times. This chain links TRBV6-1 with TRBJ2-1; 9 nucleotides align to TRBD1. This CDR3 is built from 13 residues. Per germline, CDR1 MNHNS and CDR2 SASEGT. Trimming removed 11 bases from V and 5 bases from J; junction bases left unmatched: 7. The CDR3 region is CAGRDRAHNEQFF. The CDR3 DNA reads as TGTGCCGGCCGGGACAGGGCCCACAATGAGCAGTTCTTC.

This clonotype was counted ten times or more. This chain connects TRBV5-1 to TRBJ2-2, with D unresolved. The CDR3 totals 15 residues. Trimming stripped 5 bases from V and 0 bases from J, with 11 bases between. Germline V gene data show CDR1 as SGHRS and CDR2 as YFSETQ. The CDR3 bases are TGCGCCAGCAGTCTATCCACTTCGAACACCGGGGAGCTGTTTTTT. Encoded protein: CASSLSTSNTGELFF. Using reference TRBV5-1 and TRBJ2-2 for the parts outside the CDR3, the full variable domain is KAGVTQTPRYLIKTRGQQVTLSCSPISGHRSVSWYQQTPGQGLQFLFEYFSETQRNKGNFPGRFSGRQFSNSRSEMNVSTLELGDSALYLCASSLSTSNTGELFFGEGSRLTVL.

This clonotype showed up many times. The chain links TRBV20-1 to TRBJ2-7; no clear D gene. Germline assignment: CDR1 DFQATT and CDR2 SNEGSKA (reference sequence). Trimming cost V 7 bases and J 0 bases, with 7 bases left between them. CDR3 length: 11 amino acids. The CDR3 nucleotides are TGCAGTGGGGTATACTCCTACGAGCAGTACTTC. It encodes CSGVYSYEQYF.

Many counts were recorded for this clonotype. Written as DNA, the CDR3 is TGTGCCAGCAGTGAAGCAGGGAGGGCCTACGAGCAGTACTTC. Translation gives CASSEAGRAYEQYF. The chain is built from TRBV2 and TRBJ2-7, with TRBD2 matching 7 bases. J was trimmed by 2 bases and V by 0 bases; bases with no gene match: 1. Germline loops: CDR1 SNHLY, CDR2 FYNNEI. The CDR3 covers 14 residues. Drawing the rest from reference TRBV2 and TRBJ2-7, the complete variable domain is EPEVTQTPSHQVTQMGQEVILRCVPISNHLYFYWYRQILGQKVEFLVSFYNNEISEKSEIFDDQFSVERPDGSNFTLKIRSTKLEDSAMYFCASSEAGRAYEQYFGPGTRLTVT.

This clonotype was detected many times. The V call is TRBV27, the J call TRBJ2-7; D is uncertain. The CDR3 extends over 13 amino acids. CDR1 is MNHEY, CDR2 SMNVEV, per germline (reference sequence). Trimming removed 3 bases from V and 8 bases from J, with 14 bases in between. The CDR3: CASSFELGFQQYF. As DNA, the CDR3 is TGTGCCAGCAGTTTCGAATTGGGATTCCAGCAGTACTTC.

This clonotype has ten or more counts. The chain combines TRBV29-1 with TRBJ1-5; the match to TRBD1 covers 9 bases. V was pared by 7 bases and J by 6 bases, with 7 bases of the junction left unmatched. The CDR3 extends over 13 amino acids. CDR1 SQVTM and CDR2 ANQGSEA come from the germline V gene. CDR3 sequence reads: CSAGQGLGQPQHF. The DNA for the CDR3 is TGCAGCGCGGGACAGGGATTGGGTCAGCCCCAGCATTTT.

The chain carries TRBV12-3 or TRBV12-4 and TRBJ1-1; maybe TRBD1 (5 bases). The CDR3 consists of 15 residues. Trimming left V 5 bases short and J 4 bases short, with 17 bases between. The CDR3 nucleotides are TGTGCCAGCAGTCCAGGGTCCGTTGGGGCCACTGAAGCTTTCTTT. Translation: CASSPGSVGATEAFF.

This clonotype appeared many times. This chain joins TRBV4-1 and TRBJ2-7, with 16 positions matching TRBD2. The CDR3 totals 17 residues. Germline CDR1 reads MGHRA; CDR2 reads YSYEKL. The J segment lost 6 bases and the V segment lost 4 bases, leaving 9 bases of the junction unmatched. CDR3 residues: CASSPGTSGRGFREQYF. CDR3 bases: TGCGCCAGCAGCCCCGGGACTAGCGGGAGGGGTTTCCGCGAGCAGTACTTC.

The table lists this clonotype with many counts. In DNA form, the CDR3 reads TGTGCCAGCAGGCGCCCAGGTTCTTCCGGGGAGCTGTTTTTT. It yields the protein CASRRPGSSGELFF. The chain joins TRBV6-2 or TRBV6-3 to TRBJ2-2, with no clear D. CDR1 and CDR2 (germline): MNHEY, SVGEGT. V lost 6 bases, J lost 6 bases, and 14 bases lay in between. This CDR3 has 14 amino acids.

The V call is TRBV19, the J call TRBJ2-2, with no clear D. Germline V CDR1 and CDR2: LNHDA, SQIVND (reference sequence). The CDR3 extends over 14 amino acids. V gave up 1 base and J gave up 7 bases, with 10 bases separating them. The CDR3 loop reads CASSIGFRGGELFF. CDR3 DNA sequence: TGTGCCAGTAGTATAGGATTTCGCGGCGGGGAGCTGTTTTTT.

In this sample, this clonotype turned up many times. The V gene is TRBV27, the J gene TRBJ2-3; 11 bases align to TRBD2. The CDR3 extends over 15 amino acids. Germline CDR1 is MNHEY and CDR2 is SMNVEV (reference sequence). The V and J ends lost 4 bases and 0 bases, in that order; junction bases with no gene match: 0. CDR3 sequence reads: CASSWTSGSTDTQYF. For the CDR3, the DNA is TGTGCCAGCAGTTGGACTAGCGGGAGCACAGATACGCAGTATTTT.

This clonotype was counted between two and nine times. The J gene is TRBJ2-1, the V gene TRBV27; TRBD1 matches 7 bases. V was clipped by 3 bases and J by 7 bases; unmatched bases: 12. Germline values: CDR1 MNHEY, CDR2 SMNVEV (reference sequence). The CDR3 loop spans 16 amino acids. The CDR3 loop reads CASSFSQGVLGNEQFF. The CDR3 DNA reads as TGTGCCAGCAGTTTCAGCCAGGGGGTGCTAGGAAATGAGCAGTTCTTC.

This clonotype was observed many times. The V and J genes are TRBV4-3 and TRBJ2-3; TRBD2 matches 9 bases. CDR1 is LGHNA, CDR2 YSLEER, per germline. The CDR3 length is 15 residues. Trimming cost V 6 bases and J 8 bases; bases outside gene matches: 12. CDR3 amino acids: CASSLGSGSEATQYF. The CDR3 DNA reads as TGCGCCAGCAGTTTAGGTAGCGGGAGTGAGGCTACGCAGTATTTT.